The text below deals with one TCR beta chain. Its antigen is undetermined. The record originates from a study of OX40 agonist ivuxolimab in advanced cancers. About the study: Participants averaged approximately 65 years of age (range roughly 23 to 85) and were around 80% male. Eligibility admitted prior anti-PD-1, anti-PD-L1 or anti-CTLA-4 therapy; 35% to 40% had some. Overall study results and limits: Clonal expansion among partial responders at 0.1-3.0 mg/kg ranked near the lowest. At 0.1 to 3.0 mg/kg and by week 6, clonal expansion occurred in CD4+ and CD8+ blood T cells.

V lost 8 bases to trimming and J lost 2 bases, with 12 bases between them. The CDR3 covers 14 residues. The germline CDR1 and CDR2 sequences are SNHLY and FYNNEI. TCRdb's copy holds only in-frame clones and misses some; the assay was immunoSEQ multiplex PCR. Here the sample spans 45,000 to 70,000 clones, 83% being singletons. This clonotype originated in an adult with an advanced solid tumor such as melanoma, head and neck, liver or kidney cancer. The rearrangement links TRBV2 to TRBJ2-2; D assignment may be TRBD1 or TRBD2 (5 bases each). Sequences were derived from CD4+ or CD8+ T cells sorted from blood, sampled in a trial of the OX40 agonist ivuxolimab. This CDR3 reads CASRGADNTGELFF. The CDR3 DNA is TGTGCCAGCCGAGGGGCCGACAACACCGGGGAGCTGTTTTTT.